Reported below is one TCR beta chain. Its target is not known. This same CDR3 is encoded by further DNA sequences in the sample. PCR was performed using 60 Vbeta and 13 Jbeta primers. In the original analysis: As a later analysis found, there were 80 million or so unique TCR beta chains, of which roughly 11 million were shared. Data came from immunoSEQ multiplex PCR; TCRdb stores just in-frame clones and leaves some out. That table is the source of V, J and clone size, and D and trimming were worked out from the DNA. There are tens of thousands of clones in the sample, with roughly 2.6% held by the top ten. This specimen belongs to a study of cytomegalovirus exposure and HLA in healthy donors. Regarding the study as a whole: A cluster of highly shared sequence variants was likely a sequencing artifact. 87-base-pair reads could not separate some V segments, including TRBV6-2 and TRBV6-3.

In nominal health when sampled, donors likely had unrecorded immune exposures nonetheless. After removal of 2 bases from V and 5 bases from J, the junction contained 1 base not matched to a gene. This CDR3 has 16 residues. CDR1 SGHTA and CDR2 FQGTGA come from the germline V gene. This receptor was identified in a man between 40 and 49 years old in good health and CMV-seronegative. The genes are TRBV7-3 and TRBJ2-2; 14 bases are a match to TRBD2. The sample was PBMCs. CDR3 DNA sequence: TGTGCCAGCAGCTTAGGACTAGCGGGGGGTACCGGGGAGCTGTTTTTT. Its translation: CASSLGLAGGTGELFF.